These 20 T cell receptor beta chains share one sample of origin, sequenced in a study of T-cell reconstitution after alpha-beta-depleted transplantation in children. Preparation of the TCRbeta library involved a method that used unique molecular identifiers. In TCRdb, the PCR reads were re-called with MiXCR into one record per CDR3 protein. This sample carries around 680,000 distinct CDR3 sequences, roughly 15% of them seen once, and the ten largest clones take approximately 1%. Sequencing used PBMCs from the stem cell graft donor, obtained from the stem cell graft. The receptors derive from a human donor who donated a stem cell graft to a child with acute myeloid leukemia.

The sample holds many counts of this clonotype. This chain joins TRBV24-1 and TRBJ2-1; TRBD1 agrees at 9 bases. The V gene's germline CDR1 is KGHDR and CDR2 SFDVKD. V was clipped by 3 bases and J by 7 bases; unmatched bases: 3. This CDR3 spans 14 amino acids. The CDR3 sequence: CATSDPGTGNEQFF. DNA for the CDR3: TGTGCCACCAGTGATCCCGGGACAGGGAATGAGCAGTTCTTC.

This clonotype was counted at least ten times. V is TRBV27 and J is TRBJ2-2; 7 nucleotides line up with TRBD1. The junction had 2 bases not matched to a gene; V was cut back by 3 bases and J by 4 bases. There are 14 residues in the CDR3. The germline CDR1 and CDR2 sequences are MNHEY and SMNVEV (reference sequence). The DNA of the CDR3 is TGTGCCAGCAGTTTCGCAGGGGGCACCGGGGAGCTGTTTTTT. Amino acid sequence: CASSFAGGTGELFF.

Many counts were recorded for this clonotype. This CDR3 is CATSDVAIREQYF. In nucleotides, the CDR3 is TGTGCCACCAGTGATGTGGCTATCCGAGAGCAGTACTTC. The genes are TRBV24-1 and TRBJ2-7, with unresolved D. CDR1 is KGHDR, CDR2 SFDVKD, per germline. V dropped 3 bases and J dropped 7 bases, with 12 bases sitting between them. The CDR3 runs 13 residues.

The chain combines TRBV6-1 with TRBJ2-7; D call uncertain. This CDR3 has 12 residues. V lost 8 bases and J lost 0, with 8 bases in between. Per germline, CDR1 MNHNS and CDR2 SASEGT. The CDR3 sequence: CASEPNSYEQYF. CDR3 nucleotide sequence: TGTGCCAGCGAGCCCAACTCCTACGAGCAGTACTTC.

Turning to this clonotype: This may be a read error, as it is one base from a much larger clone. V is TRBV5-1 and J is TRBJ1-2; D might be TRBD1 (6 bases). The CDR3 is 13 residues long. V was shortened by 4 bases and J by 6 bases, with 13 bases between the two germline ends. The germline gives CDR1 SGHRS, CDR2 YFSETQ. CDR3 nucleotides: TGCGCCAGCAGCGTGAGGGGGACGGATGGCTACACCTTC. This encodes CASSVRGTDGYTF.

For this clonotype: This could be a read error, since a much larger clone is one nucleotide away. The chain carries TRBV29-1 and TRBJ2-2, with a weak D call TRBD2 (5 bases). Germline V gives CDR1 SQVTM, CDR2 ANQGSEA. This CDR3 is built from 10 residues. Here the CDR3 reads CSVGNGELIF. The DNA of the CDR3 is TGCAGCGTTGGGAACGGGGAGCTGATTTTT.

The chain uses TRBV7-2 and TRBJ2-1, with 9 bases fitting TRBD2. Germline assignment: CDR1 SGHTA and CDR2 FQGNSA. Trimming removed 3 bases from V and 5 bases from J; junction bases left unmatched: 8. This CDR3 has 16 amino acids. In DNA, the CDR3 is TGTGCCAGCAGCTTCAACGCGGGGGGGCAAAACAATGAGCAGTTCTTC. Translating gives CASSFNAGGQNNEQFF.

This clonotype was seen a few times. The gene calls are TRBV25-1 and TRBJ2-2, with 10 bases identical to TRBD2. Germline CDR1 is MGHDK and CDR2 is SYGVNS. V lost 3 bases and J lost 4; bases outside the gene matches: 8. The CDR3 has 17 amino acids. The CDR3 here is CASSERKGLASTGELFF. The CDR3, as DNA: TGTGCCAGCAGTGAGCGAAAGGGACTAGCGAGCACCGGGGAGCTGTTTTTT.

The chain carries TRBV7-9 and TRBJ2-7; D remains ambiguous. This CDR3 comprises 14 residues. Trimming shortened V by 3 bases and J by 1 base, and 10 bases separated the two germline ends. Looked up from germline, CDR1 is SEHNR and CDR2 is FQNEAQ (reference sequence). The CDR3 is CASSFVDGSYEQYF. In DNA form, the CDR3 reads TGTGCCAGCAGCTTCGTGGACGGGTCCTACGAGCAGTACTTC.

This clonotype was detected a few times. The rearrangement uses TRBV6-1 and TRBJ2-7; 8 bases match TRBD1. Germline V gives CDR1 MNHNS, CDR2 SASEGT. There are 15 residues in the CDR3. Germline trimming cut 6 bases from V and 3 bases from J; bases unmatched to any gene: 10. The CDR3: CASRSDQGAVYEQYF. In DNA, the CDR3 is TGTGCCAGCAGGTCCGACCAGGGGGCAGTCTACGAGCAGTACTTC.

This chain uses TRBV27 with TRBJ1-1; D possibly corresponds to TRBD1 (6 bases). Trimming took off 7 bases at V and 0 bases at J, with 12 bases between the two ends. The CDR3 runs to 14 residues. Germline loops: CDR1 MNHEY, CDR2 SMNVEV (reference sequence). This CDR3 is CASKQGHLNTEAFF. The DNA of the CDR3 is TGTGCCAGCAAGCAGGGGCACCTGAACACTGAAGCTTTCTTT.

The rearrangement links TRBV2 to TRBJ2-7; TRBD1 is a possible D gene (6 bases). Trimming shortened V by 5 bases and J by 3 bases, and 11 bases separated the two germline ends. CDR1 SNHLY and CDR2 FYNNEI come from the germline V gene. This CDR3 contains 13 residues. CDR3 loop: CASSTDSFYEQYV. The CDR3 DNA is TGTGCCAGCAGTACGGACAGTTTCTACGAGCAGTACGTC.

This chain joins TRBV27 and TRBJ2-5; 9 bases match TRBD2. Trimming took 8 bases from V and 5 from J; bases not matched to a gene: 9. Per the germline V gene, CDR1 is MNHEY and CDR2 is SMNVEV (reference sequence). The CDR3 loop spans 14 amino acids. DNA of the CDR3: TGTGCCAGCCACAGCGGGGGGCCCGCGGAGACCCAGTACTTC. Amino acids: CASHSGGPAETQYF.

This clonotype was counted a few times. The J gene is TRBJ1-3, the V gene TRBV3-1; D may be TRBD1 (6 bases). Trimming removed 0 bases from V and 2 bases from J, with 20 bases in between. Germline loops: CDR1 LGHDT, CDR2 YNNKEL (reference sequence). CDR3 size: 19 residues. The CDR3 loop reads CASSQDKWGQGRTGNTIYF. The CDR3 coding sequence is TGTGCCAGCAGCCAAGATAAGTGGGGTCAGGGGCGAACTGGAAACACCATATATTTT.

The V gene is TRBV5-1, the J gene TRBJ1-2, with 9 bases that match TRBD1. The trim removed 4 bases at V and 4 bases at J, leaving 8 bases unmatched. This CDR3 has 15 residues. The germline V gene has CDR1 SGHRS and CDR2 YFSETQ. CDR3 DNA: TGCGCCAGCAGCCCCGGACAGGGGATGGTCTATGGCTACACCTTC. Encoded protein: CASSPGQGMVYGYTF.

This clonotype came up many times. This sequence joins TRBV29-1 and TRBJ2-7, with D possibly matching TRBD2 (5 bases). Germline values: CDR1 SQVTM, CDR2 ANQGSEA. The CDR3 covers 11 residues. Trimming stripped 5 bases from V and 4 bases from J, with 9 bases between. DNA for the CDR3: TGCAGCGTTTATCGGGGTTACGAGCAGTACTTC. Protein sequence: CSVYRGYEQYF.

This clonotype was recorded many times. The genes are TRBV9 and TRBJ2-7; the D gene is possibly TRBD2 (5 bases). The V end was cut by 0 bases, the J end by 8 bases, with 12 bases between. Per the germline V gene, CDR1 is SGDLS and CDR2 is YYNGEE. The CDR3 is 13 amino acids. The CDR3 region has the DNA TGTGCCAGCAGCGTAGCTACAGAGGGTAAGCAGTACTTC. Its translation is CASSVATEGKQYF.

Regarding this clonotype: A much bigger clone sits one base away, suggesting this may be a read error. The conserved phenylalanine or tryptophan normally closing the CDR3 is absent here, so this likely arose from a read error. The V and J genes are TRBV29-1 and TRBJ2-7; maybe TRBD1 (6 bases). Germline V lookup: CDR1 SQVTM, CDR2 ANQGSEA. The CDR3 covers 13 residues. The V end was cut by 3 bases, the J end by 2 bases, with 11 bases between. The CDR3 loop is CSVEDSTTYEQYL. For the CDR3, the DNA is TGCAGCGTTGAGGACAGTACAACCTACGAGCAGTACTTG.

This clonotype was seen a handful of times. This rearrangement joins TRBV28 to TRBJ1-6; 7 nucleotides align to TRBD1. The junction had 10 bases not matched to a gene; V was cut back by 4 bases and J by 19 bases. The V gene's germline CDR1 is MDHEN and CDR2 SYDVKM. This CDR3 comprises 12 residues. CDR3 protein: CASSSLGRGNHF. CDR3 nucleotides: TGTGCCAGCAGTTCCCTGGGCAGGGGGAATCACTTT.

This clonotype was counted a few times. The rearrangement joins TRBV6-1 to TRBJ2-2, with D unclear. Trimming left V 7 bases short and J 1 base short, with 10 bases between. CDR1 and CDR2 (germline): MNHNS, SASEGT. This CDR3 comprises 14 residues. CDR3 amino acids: CASNPWENTGELFF. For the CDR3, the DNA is TGTGCCAGCAACCCATGGGAGAACACCGGGGAGCTGTTTTTT.